One sample yielded the 30 T cell receptor beta chains listed below, sequenced in a study of T cells in women clearing cervical HPV infection (dated by TCRdb to the late 2010s). The receptor library was made with the immunoSEQ multiplex PCR assay. Imported from immuneACCESS, the table was reduced by TCRdb to in-frame sequences with V and J called. These copies leave out some clones; in studies compared against another copy, an unresolved V gene accounts for under half, and the cause of the remainder is not known. This sample's clone table shows about 48,000 clones. Around 1.6% of the sample comes from the top ten. The material sequenced was blood buffy coat. Source of these receptors: a woman between 18 and 70 years old with a cervical HPV16 infection that either progressed to CIN3+ or cleared (not recorded which).

Notes on this clone: The CDR3 end falls 3 residues outside the read, so it is completed with the germline J gene. The genes are TRBV7-2 and TRBJ1-2; 9 positions match TRBD1. V shed 5 bases and J 4 bases; nucleotides not matched to a gene: 2. The CDR3 is made up of 13 amino acids. Germline assignment: CDR1 SGHTA and CDR2 FQGNSA. CDR3 bases read: TGTGCCAGCAGCCCGACAGGGGGCTATGGC. This encodes CASSPTGGYG. In full, the CDR3 is CASSPTGGYGYTF.

The CDR3 bases that were read are TGTGCCAGCTCAGGGGGGACTGGC. This gives the protein CASSGGTG. The full CDR3 is CASSGGTGYTF. The V gene is TRBV18, the J gene TRBJ1-2; tentatively, D is TRBD1 (5 bases). The read halts 3 residues ahead of the CDR3 end, with the missing end drawn from the germline J gene. Germline values: CDR1 KGHSH, CDR2 LQKENI. The CDR3 has 11 amino acids. The ends were cut back, 5 bases at V and 7 bases at J, with 8 bases in the middle.

Regarding this clone: The read terminates 3 residues ahead of where the CDR3 ends, so the germline J gene completes it. The chain is built from TRBV29-1 and TRBJ2-2, with unresolved D. CDR3 length: 13 amino acids. CDR1 is SQVTM, CDR2 ANQGSEA, per germline. The V and J ends lost 4 bases and 6 bases respectively, with 12 bases between them. CDR3 DNA (partial): TGCAGCGTTGTTGTAGGGCTTCCCGGGGAG. Translated, it gives CSVVVGLPGE. The full CDR3 protein reads CSVVVGLPGELFF.

The CDR3 loop reads CASSRQGSAYEQYF. The covered CDR3 bases are TGCGCCAGCAGCCGACAGGGCTCGGCCTACGAG. The chain links TRBV4-1 to TRBJ2-7; TRBD1 matches 7 bases. The sequenced fragment ends 3 residues before the CDR3 boundary, so the rest is inferred from the germline J gene. Germline lookup yields CDR1 MGHRA and CDR2 YSYEKL. The CDR3 totals 14 residues. V dropped 4 bases and J dropped 2; count of bases not matched to a gene: 5.

Of note for this clone: The read finishes 3 residues shy of the CDR3 end, and the germline J gene is used to complete it. The chain employs TRBV7-9 and TRBJ1-2; TRBD1 is a possible D gene (5 bases). V was clipped by 5 bases and J by 1 base, with 8 bases between them. The germline V gene encodes CDR1 SEHNR and CDR2 FQNEAQ (reference sequence). The CDR3 length is 13 residues. The CDR3 bases that were read are TGTGCCAGCAGCCCCCAGGGTAACTATGGC. Translation: CASSPQGNYG. The entire CDR3 reads CASSPQGNYGYTF.

For this clone: The read stops 3 residues short of the end of the CDR3; the missing end is completed from the germline J gene. The chain is built from TRBV18 and TRBJ2-7; 8 bases align to TRBD1. V dropped 2 bases and J dropped 4; count of bases not matched to a gene: 7. The germline CDR1 and CDR2 sequences are KGHSH and LQKENI. The CDR3 contains 15 residues. Incomplete CDR3 DNA: TGTGCCAGCTCACCAGCGGACAGGGTACAGTACGAG. It encodes CASSPADRVQYE. The full CDR3 protein reads CASSPADRVQYEQYF. Combining the CDR3 with reference TRBV18 and TRBJ2-7 gives the whole variable domain NAGVMQNPRHLVRRRGQEARLRCSPMKGHSHVYWYRQLPEEGLKFMVYLQKENIIDESGMPKERFSAEFPKEGPSILRIQQVVRGDSAAYFCASSPADRVQYEQYFGPGTRLTVT.

Concerning this clone: The DNA ends 3 residues before the CDR3 does, and the rest of the CDR3 is filled in from the germline J gene. The J gene is TRBJ2-2, the V gene TRBV18; D possibly matches TRBD1 or TRBD2 (5 bases each). This CDR3 contains 13 residues. Germline V lookup: CDR1 KGHSH, CDR2 LQKENI. Trimming took off 4 bases at V and 5 bases at J, with 8 bases between the two ends. The covered CDR3 bases are TGTGCCAGCTCACGCGAGGGGACCGGGGAG. This gives the protein CASSREGTGE. The whole CDR3 sequence is CASSREGTGELFF.

As to this clone: The missing CDR3 end, 3 residues past where the read stops, is filled in from the germline J gene. The J gene is TRBJ1-5, the V gene TRBV2; 8 bases align to TRBD1. The germline gives CDR1 SNHLY, CDR2 FYNNEI. CDR3 length: 14 amino acids. The V gene end was trimmed by 4 bases and the J gene end by 4 bases; junction bases not matched to a gene: 3. The sequenced part of the CDR3 DNA is TGTGCCAGCAGTGGGCGACAGGGGAATCAGCCC. It translates to CASSGRQGNQP. The whole CDR3 protein reads CASSGRQGNQPQHF.

To note about this clone: The read falls 3 residues short of the CDR3 end, and the missing part is taken from the germline J gene. This sequence joins TRBV7-9 and TRBJ1-4; 7 bases map to TRBD1. Germline V gene sequence: CDR1 SEHNR, CDR2 FQNEAQ (reference sequence). The length of the CDR3 is 15 residues. J was trimmed by 8 bases and V by 5 bases; bases with no gene match: 11. The covered CDR3 bases are TGTGCCAGCAGCCGAACCGGGACAGTCGGCGAAAAA. Protein: CASSRTGTVGEK. The full CDR3 protein is CASSRTGTVGEKLFF. The full variable domain, its missing parts supplied by reference TRBV7-9 and TRBJ1-4, is DTGVSQNPRHKITKRGQNVTFRCDPISEHNRLYWYRQTLGQGPEFLTYFQNEAQLEKSRLLSDRFSAERPKGSFSTLEIQRTEQGDSAMYLCASSRTGTVGEKLFFGSGTQLSVL.

To note about this clone: The read stops 3 residues short of the end of the CDR3; the missing end is completed from the germline J gene. The chain is built from TRBV2 and TRBJ2-7; tentatively, D is TRBD1 (5 bases). The V gene's germline CDR1 is SNHLY and CDR2 FYNNEI. This CDR3 is 12 amino acids long. V was pared by 5 bases and J by 6 bases, with 11 bases between. The CDR3 is CASSYTRAEQYF. The sequenced CDR3 bases are TGTGCCAGCAGTTACACCAGGGCCGAG.

On this clone: The read ends 3 residues early relative to the CDR3; the germline J gene fills the gap. This rearrangement joins TRBV4-2 to TRBJ2-1; 8 nucleotides match TRBD2. The trim removed 0 bases at V and 7 bases at J, leaving 11 bases unmatched. The V gene's germline CDR1 is LGHNA and CDR2 YNFKEQ. This CDR3 is built from 17 residues. The CDR3 loop reads CASSQDRTRGGENEQFF. The sequenced part of the CDR3 DNA is TGTGCCAGCAGCCAAGATCGTACTCGGGGGGGCGAGAATGAG.

In the case of this clone: Read sequence stops 3 residues before the CDR3 end, and the germline J gene provides the missing end. The chain carries TRBV5-4 and TRBJ2-7; 14 bases line up with TRBD2. Germline assignment: CDR1 SGHNT and CDR2 YYREEE (reference sequence). The CDR3 is 15 residues long. The trim removed 8 bases at V and 5 bases at J, leaving 9 bases unmatched. The CDR3 bases that were read are TGTGCCAGTTCCGGGACTAGCGGGAGAGGCGACGAG. Protein sequence: CASSGTSGRGDE. The whole CDR3 region reads CASSGTSGRGDEQYF.

As to this clone: Read data end 3 residues before the CDR3 end; the end is taken from the germline J gene. The rearrangement links TRBV5-5 to TRBJ2-5; TRBD2 agrees at 9 bases. CDR1 is SGHKS and CDR2 is YYEKEE in the germline V gene (reference sequence). The CDR3 runs 14 residues. V trimming: 3 bases; J trimming: 5 bases; junction bases outside the gene matches: 5. The CDR3 sequence: CASSSLAGGETQYF. The sequenced CDR3 bases are TGTGCCAGCAGCTCCCTGGCGGGGGGGGAGACC.

Of note for this clone: The CDR3 extends 3 residues past the end of the read, so its final part is completed from the germline J gene. The chain couples TRBV19 to TRBJ2-5; 8 positions agree with TRBD1. Germline CDR1 reads LNHDA; CDR2 reads SQIVND (reference sequence). The CDR3 covers 22 residues. The CDR3 DNA, read in part, is TGTGCAAGTCGCTTTCCTATTAACAGGGGGTTTTTGCGTCTACACTCAGGGGAAACC. Translating gives CASRFPINRGFLRLHSGET. The entire CDR3 reads CASRFPINRGFLRLHSGETQYF.

Note on this clone: Read sequence stops 3 residues before the CDR3 end, and the germline J gene provides the missing end. The chain is built from TRBV11-2 and TRBJ2-1; 9 nucleotides match TRBD1. Per germline, CDR1 SGHAT and CDR2 FQNNGV. The CDR3 is 13 residues long. V lost 7 bases, J lost 9 bases, and 7 bases stayed unmatched. The DNA read from the CDR3 is TGTGCCAGCACCAGGGACAGGGTGGGTGAG. Residues: CASTRDRVGE. The CDR3 as a whole reads CASTRDRVGEQFF.

A word on this clone: The CDR3 end is not reached by the read, which stops 3 residues before it; the germline J gene fills it in. This sequence joins TRBV15 and TRBJ2-3; D gene uncertain. V gave up 4 bases and J gave up 1 base, with 9 bases separating them. This CDR3 spans 14 amino acids. Germline V gene sequence: CDR1 LNHNV, CDR2 YYDKDF (reference sequence). This chain's CDR3 is CATSTIEGTDTQYF. CDR3 DNA (partial): TGTGCCACCAGCACCATCGAGGGCACAGATACG.

On this clone: The CDR3 goes on 3 residues after the read ends, and that part is filled in from the germline J gene. This chain links TRBV28 with TRBJ2-7, with 8 nucleotides matching TRBD1. Germline CDR1 MDHEN, CDR2 SYDVKM. This CDR3 is 13 amino acids long. The V and J ends lost 5 bases and 4 bases, in that order; junction bases with no gene match: 4. CDR3 DNA, as far as it was read: TGTGCCAGCAGTCTCGACAGGGGTTACGAG. Translated, it gives CASSLDRGYE. Given in full, the CDR3 is CASSLDRGYEQYF.

Comment on this clone: The read ends 3 residues early relative to the CDR3; the germline J gene fills the gap. At the DNA level, this CDR3 is encoded by other sequences in the same sample as well. The gene calls are TRBV7-2 and TRBJ1-2, with D tentatively TRBD1 (5 bases). Germline V gene lookup returns CDR1 SGHTA and CDR2 FQGNSA. Trimming shortened V by 3 bases and J by 4 bases, and 12 bases separated the two germline ends. The length of the CDR3 is 14 residues. CDR3 bases read: TGTGCCAGCAGCTTTGAAGGGGCGCTCTATGGC. It is translated as CASSFEGALYG. The whole CDR3 reads CASSFEGALYGYTF.

In the case of this clone: The read halts 3 residues ahead of the CDR3 end, with the missing end drawn from the germline J gene. This chain links TRBV12-3 or TRBV12-4 with TRBJ2-1; maybe TRBD2 (5 bases). The CDR3 length is 13 residues. V shed 0 bases and J shed 8 bases, with 8 bases lying between them. CDR3 DNA (partial): TGTGCCAGCAGTTTAGCGCGAGGGTATGAG. This translates into CASSLARGYE. The whole CDR3 reads CASSLARGYEQFF.

As for this clone: The CDR3 goes on 3 residues after the read ends, and that part is filled in from the germline J gene. The rearrangement links TRBV13 to TRBJ1-1, with a weak D call TRBD1 (5 bases). Germline CDR1 is PRHDT and CDR2 is FYEKMQ (reference sequence). The V end lost 5 bases, the J end lost 1 base, and 17 bases lay between the germline ends. The length of the CDR3 is 16 residues. CDR3 DNA (partial): TGTGCCAGCAGCCTTCCCTCGGGCAGGGCGAACACTGAA. This sequence encodes CASSLPSGRANTE. The full CDR3 protein is CASSLPSGRANTEAFF.

Concerning this clone itself: With the read ending 3 residues before the CDR3 end, the germline J gene is used to fill in that end. The V and J genes are TRBV19 and TRBJ2-1, with TRBD2 identical over 8 bases. The junction had 16 bases not matched to a gene; V was cut back by 5 bases and J by 7 bases. This CDR3 has 17 residues. The germline V gene has CDR1 LNHDA and CDR2 SQIVND (reference sequence). CDR3 sequence reads: CASSPPSPGLDLNEQFF. The CDR3 DNA, read in part, is TGTGCCAGTAGTCCCCCTTCCCCGGGACTAGATTTAAATGAG.

Worth noting for this clone: With the read ending 3 residues before the CDR3 end, the germline J gene is used to fill in that end. The chain employs TRBV20-1 and TRBJ2-1; 7 bases fit TRBD2. V trimming: 1 base; J trimming: 4 bases; junction bases outside the gene matches: 13. The CDR3 length is 17 residues. Germline assignment: CDR1 DFQATT and CDR2 SNEGSKA (reference sequence). The CDR3 protein is CSARAVRGSGDYNEQFF. CDR3 DNA (partial): TGCAGTGCTAGAGCTGTGAGAGGAAGCGGGGATTACAATGAG.

To note about this clone: The read finishes 3 residues shy of the CDR3 end, and the germline J gene is used to complete it. The chain uses TRBV6-1 and TRBJ1-2; 8 positions agree with TRBD1. Per the germline V gene, CDR1 is MNHNS and CDR2 is SASEGT. This CDR3 is 16 amino acids long. V lost 3 bases, J lost 4 bases, and 10 bases stayed unmatched. The covered CDR3 bases are TGTGCCAGCAGTGAGAGCCCAGGGGGCTTATCCTATGGC. The encoded protein is CASSESPGGLSYG. The whole CDR3 protein reads CASSESPGGLSYGYTF.

Points on this clone: The sequence runs out 3 residues before the end of the CDR3; the remainder is reconstructed from the germline J gene. The V and J genes are TRBV2 and TRBJ1-1; possibly TRBD1 for D (5 bases). Trimming stripped 6 bases from V and 0 bases from J, with 8 bases between. The CDR3 loop spans 13 amino acids. Germline V gives CDR1 SNHLY, CDR2 FYNNEI. CDR3 bases read: TGTGCCAGCAGCGAGGGGTTGAACACTGAA. This translates into CASSEGLNTE. The whole CDR3 protein is CASSEGLNTEAFF.

Of note for this clone: The read finishes 3 residues shy of the CDR3 end, and the germline J gene is used to complete it. The J gene is TRBJ2-7, the V gene TRBV4-2, with 8 bases matching TRBD2. Germline CDR1 LGHNA, CDR2 YNFKEQ. This CDR3 is built from 16 residues. V was pared by 0 bases and J by 0 bases, with 4 bases of the junction left unmatched. This CDR3 is CASSQDGSGGSYEQYF. Partial CDR3 DNA: TGTGCCAGCAGCCAAGACGGCAGCGGGGGCTCCTACGAG.

Notes on this clone: With the read ending 3 residues before the CDR3 end, the germline J gene is used to fill in that end. The chain links TRBV11-2 to TRBJ1-1, with TRBD1 identical over 8 bases. The CDR3 has 15 residues. The V gene end was trimmed by 5 bases and the J gene end by 2 bases; junction bases not matched to a gene: 7. From germline, CDR1 is SGHAT and CDR2 FQNNGV. Incomplete CDR3 DNA: TGTGCCAGCAGCGCGAGCAGGGGGCAAAACACTGAA. This translates into CASSASRGQNTE. The whole CDR3 sequence is CASSASRGQNTEAFF.

With regard to this clone: The CDR3 end is not reached by the read, which stops 3 residues before it; the germline J gene fills it in. The rearrangement joins TRBV20-1 to TRBJ1-4; unclear D gene. Trimming removed 0 bases at V and 3 bases at J, with 11 bases between. Germline assignment: CDR1 DFQATT and CDR2 SNEGSKA (reference sequence). CDR3 size: 15 residues. CDR3 DNA, as far as it was read: TGCAGTGCTAGAGATCGGCAGGCTCCTAATGAAAAA. Its translation is CSARDRQAPNEK. The entire CDR3 reads CSARDRQAPNEKLFF.

Comments on this clone: The read is 3 residues too short to cover the CDR3 end, so that end is filled in from the germline J gene. V gene TRBV18 combines with J gene TRBJ1-1; 9 bases agree with TRBD1. The junction had 16 bases not matched to a gene; V was cut back by 5 bases and J by 0 bases. CDR3 length: 19 residues. Germline V CDR1 and CDR2: KGHSH, LQKENI. CDR3 bases read: TGTGCCAGCTCAGCCATGCTATCAACAGGGGGCGCGGTGAACACTGAA. It translates to CASSAMLSTGGAVNTE. The CDR3 reads in full as CASSAMLSTGGAVNTEAFF.

Concerning this clone: The missing CDR3 end, 3 residues past where the read stops, is filled in from the germline J gene. The gene calls are TRBV20-1 and TRBJ1-5; tentative D call: TRBD1 (6 bases). Looked up from germline, CDR1 is DFQATT and CDR2 is SNEGSKA (reference sequence). The CDR3 length is 15 residues. The ends were cut back, 0 bases at V and 6 bases at J, with 15 bases in the middle. CDR3 bases read: TGCAGTGCTAGAGATGAACAGGGCTTGCCTCAGCCC. It yields the protein CSARDEQGLPQP. The full CDR3 protein is CSARDEQGLPQPQHF.

On this clone: The CDR3 end falls 3 residues outside the read, so it is completed with the germline J gene. The chain recombines TRBV19 with TRBJ1-5; no clear D gene. Deletions cut 3 bases from V and 1 base from J, with 13 bases between. Germline V gene data show CDR1 as LNHDA and CDR2 as SQIVND (reference sequence). This CDR3 is built from 16 residues. The covered CDR3 bases are TGTGCCAGTAGTATTACTTTAGGAGGGAGCAATCAGCCC. It yields the protein CASSITLGGSNQP. In full, the CDR3 reads CASSITLGGSNQPQHF.